Below are 8 T cell receptor beta chains sequenced from a single sample in a study of identical twins. Via MiXCR, TCRdb re-called the 5' RACE reads, giving one row per CDR3 protein. The data contain some 900,000 distinct CDR3 sequences, approximately 13% of them singletons. This sample also belongs to another study, concerning yellow fever vaccine responses in identical twins.

Sequences were obtained from PBMCs. The origin of the receptors is a woman aged 18-29 years in good health.

This chain uses TRBV20-1 with TRBJ1-1; D is ambiguous. Trimming cost V 3 bases and J 2 bases, with 13 bases left between them. There are 14 residues in the CDR3. The V gene's germline CDR1 is DFQATT and CDR2 SNEGSKA (reference sequence). The CDR3 coding sequence is TGCAGTGCTAGGGCTGGCAGGAGAAACACTGAAGCTTTCTTT. It codes for CSARAGRRNTEAFF.

This clonotype was detected a few times. The rearrangement links TRBV27 to TRBJ2-7; 12 nucleotides agree with TRBD2. The CDR3 has 13 amino acids. Germline V gene lookup returns CDR1 MNHEY and CDR2 SMNVEV (reference sequence). The trim removed 6 bases at V and 7 bases at J, leaving 4 bases unmatched. CDR3 in amino acids: CASSTSGGNEQYV. CDR3 coding DNA: TGTGCCAGCAGCACTAGCGGGGGGAATGAGCAGTACGTC.

Only a few counts were recorded for this clonotype. The V and J genes are TRBV5-1 and TRBJ2-2; D unresolved. The length of the CDR3 is 16 residues. The V gene's germline CDR1 is SGHRS and CDR2 YFSETQ. The V gene lost 0 bases and the J gene lost 4 bases, with 13 bases spanning the gap. The CDR3 is CASSLVVSPGTGELFF. DNA for the CDR3: TGCGCCAGCAGCTTGGTGGTTTCGCCCGGCACCGGGGAGCTGTTTTTT.

The rearrangement joins TRBV20-1 to TRBJ2-1; a possible D gene is TRBD1 (6 bases). V was pared by 3 bases and J by 6 bases, with 18 bases between. Germline CDR1 DFQATT, CDR2 SNEGSKA (reference sequence). There are 15 residues in the CDR3. In DNA form, the CDR3 reads TGCAGTGCTAGTGCCGGGACAAGAAGGGGCAATGAGCAGTTCTTC. This codes for CSASAGTRRGNEQFF.

J is TRBJ2-1 and V is TRBV20-1; D assignment may be TRBD1 or TRBD2 (6 bases each). The germline CDR1 and CDR2 sequences are DFQATT and SNEGSKA (reference sequence). The ends were cut back, 8 bases at V and 1 base at J, with 15 bases in the middle. This CDR3 comprises 14 residues. In nucleotides, the CDR3 is TGCAGTCTACGGGGGCTCCTATCCTACAATGAGCAGTTCTTC. Encoded protein: CSLRGLLSYNEQFF.

The J gene is TRBJ2-2, the V gene TRBV12-3 or TRBV12-4; no definite D call. The V end lost 8 bases, the J end lost 1 base, and 20 bases lay between the germline ends. CDR3 length: 17 amino acids. For the CDR3, the DNA is TGTGCCAGCTGCCACCCCATGGGGTCCAGGAACACCGGGGAGCTGTTTTTT. It translates to CASCHPMGSRNTGELFF.

This clonotype was counted only a few times. CDR3 coding DNA: TGTGCCAGCAGTCCCCGGGACCGACTCCTGGGTACGCAGTATTTT. Translated: CASSPRDRLLGTQYF. This rearrangement joins TRBV12-3 or TRBV12-4 to TRBJ2-3; D tentatively fits TRBD1 or TRBD2 (5 bases each). The CDR3 consists of 15 residues. V was shortened by 5 bases and J by 8 bases, with 20 bases between the two germline ends.

The chain couples TRBV15 to TRBJ1-1; D unresolved. Germline values: CDR1 LNHNV, CDR2 YYDKDF (reference sequence). V dropped 1 base and J dropped 1 base, with 10 bases sitting between them. CDR3 length: 15 amino acids. The CDR3 DNA sequence: TGTGCCACCAGCAGAGTAGTAATAACGAACACTGAAGCTTTCTTT. Its translation is CATSRVVITNTEAFF.